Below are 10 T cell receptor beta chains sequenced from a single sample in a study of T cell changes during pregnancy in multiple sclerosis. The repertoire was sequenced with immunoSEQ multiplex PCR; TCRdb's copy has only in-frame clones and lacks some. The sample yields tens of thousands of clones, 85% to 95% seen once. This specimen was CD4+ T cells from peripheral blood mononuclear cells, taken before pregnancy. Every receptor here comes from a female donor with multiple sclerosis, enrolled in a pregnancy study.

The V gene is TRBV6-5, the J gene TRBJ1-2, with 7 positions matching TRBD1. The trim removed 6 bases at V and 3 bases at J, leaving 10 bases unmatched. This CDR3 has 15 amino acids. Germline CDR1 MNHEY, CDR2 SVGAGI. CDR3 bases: TGTGCCAGCAGGCCCACAGGGGCCAACCACTATGGCTACACCTTC. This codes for CASRPTGANHYGYTF.

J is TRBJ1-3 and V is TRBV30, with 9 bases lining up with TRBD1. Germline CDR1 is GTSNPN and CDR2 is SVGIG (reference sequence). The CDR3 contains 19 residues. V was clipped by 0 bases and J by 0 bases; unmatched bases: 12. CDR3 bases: TGTGCCTGGAGTGTTAAGGACAGGGGAATGATGAGCTCTGGAAACACCATATATTTT. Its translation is CAWSVKDRGMMSSGNTIYF.

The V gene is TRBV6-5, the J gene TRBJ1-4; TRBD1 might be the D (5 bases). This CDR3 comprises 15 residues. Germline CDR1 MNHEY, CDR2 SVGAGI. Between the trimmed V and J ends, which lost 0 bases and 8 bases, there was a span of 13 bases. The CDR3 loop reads CASSYSSAGREKLFF. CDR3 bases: TGTGCCAGCAGTTACTCATCGGCAGGGAGGGAAAAACTGTTTTTT.

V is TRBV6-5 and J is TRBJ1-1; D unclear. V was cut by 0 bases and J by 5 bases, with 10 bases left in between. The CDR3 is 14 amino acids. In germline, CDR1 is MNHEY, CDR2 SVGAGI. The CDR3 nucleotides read TGTGCCAGCAGTTACTCGCGGGATGGTACTGAAGCTTTCTTT. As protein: CASSYSRDGTEAFF.

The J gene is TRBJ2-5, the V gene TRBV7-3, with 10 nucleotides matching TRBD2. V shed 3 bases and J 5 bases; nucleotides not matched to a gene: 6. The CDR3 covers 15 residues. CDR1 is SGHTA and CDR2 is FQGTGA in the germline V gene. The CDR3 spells CASSFVLAGVETQYF. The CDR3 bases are TGTGCCAGCAGCTTCGTTCTAGCGGGAGTTGAGACCCAGTACTTC. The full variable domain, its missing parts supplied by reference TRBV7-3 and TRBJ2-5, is GAGVSQTPSNKVTEKGKYVELRCDPISGHTALYWYRQSLGQGPEFLIYFQGTGAADDSGLPNDRFFAVRPEGSVSTLKIQRTERGDSAVYLCASSFVLAGVETQYFGPGTRLLVL.

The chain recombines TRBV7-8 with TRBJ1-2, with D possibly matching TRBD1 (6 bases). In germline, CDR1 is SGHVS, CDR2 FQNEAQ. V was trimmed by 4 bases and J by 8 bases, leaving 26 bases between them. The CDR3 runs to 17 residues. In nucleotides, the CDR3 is TGTGCCAGCAGCTCCACAACCTGGCGACAGGATTATCACGGCTACACCTTC. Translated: CASSSTTWRQDYHGYTF.

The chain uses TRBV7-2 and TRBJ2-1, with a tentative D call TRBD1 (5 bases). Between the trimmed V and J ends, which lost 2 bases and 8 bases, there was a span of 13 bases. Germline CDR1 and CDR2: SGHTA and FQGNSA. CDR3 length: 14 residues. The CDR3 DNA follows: TGTGCCAGCAGCTTATCCGCCAGGGTGGATGAGCAGTTCTTC. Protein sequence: CASSLSARVDEQFF.

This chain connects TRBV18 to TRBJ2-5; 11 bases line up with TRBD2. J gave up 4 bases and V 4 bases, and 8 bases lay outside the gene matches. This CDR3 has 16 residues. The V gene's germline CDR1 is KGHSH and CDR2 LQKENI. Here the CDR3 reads CASSLKTSGAGETQYF. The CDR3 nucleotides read TGTGCCAGCTCACTGAAGACTAGCGGGGCGGGAGAGACCCAGTACTTC.

The CDR3 sequence is CASSKLDRGRNQPQHF. CDR3 DNA sequence: TGTGCCAGTAGTAAACTCGACAGGGGGAGAAATCAGCCCCAGCATTTT. The chain has TRBV19 and TRBJ1-5, with 9 bases aligning to TRBD1. CDR1 and CDR2 from the germline V gene are LNHDA and SQIVND (reference sequence). Trimming cost V 4 bases and J 4 bases; bases outside gene matches: 8. The CDR3 runs to 16 residues.

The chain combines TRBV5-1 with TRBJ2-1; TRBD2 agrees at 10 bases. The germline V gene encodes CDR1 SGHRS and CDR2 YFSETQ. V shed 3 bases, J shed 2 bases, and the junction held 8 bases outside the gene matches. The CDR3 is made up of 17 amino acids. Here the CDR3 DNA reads TGCGCCAGCAGCTATAATTCAGCGGGAGGGCCCTACAATGAGCAGTTCTTC. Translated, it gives CASSYNSAGGPYNEQFF.